The text below deals with one TCR beta chain. The antigen is unknown. The junction had 5 bases not matched to a gene; V was cut back by 1 base and J by 4 bases. CDR3 length: 15 amino acids. Germline V gene sequence: CDR1 LGHNA, CDR2 YNFKEQ. TCRdb redid the calling of the RT-PCR reads with MiXCR, one entry per CDR3 protein. The table shows 700,000 to 900,000 distinct CDR3 sequences, with around 20% occurring only once. The source of the sample is a study of response to subunit inactivated influenza vaccine. Study-level results: Authors suggested few new T cells are recruited by each seasonal influenza vaccination.

The rearrangement uses TRBV4-2 and TRBJ2-3; TRBD2 matches 7 bases. The input for sequencing was PBMCs from blood, taken 5 days after vaccination. The sequence derives from a man aged 45-65 years who received an inactivated influenza vaccine. CDR3 region: CASSQGTRGADTQYF. DNA of the CDR3: TGTGCCAGCAGCCAAGGGACTAGGGGCGCAGATACGCAGTATTTT.